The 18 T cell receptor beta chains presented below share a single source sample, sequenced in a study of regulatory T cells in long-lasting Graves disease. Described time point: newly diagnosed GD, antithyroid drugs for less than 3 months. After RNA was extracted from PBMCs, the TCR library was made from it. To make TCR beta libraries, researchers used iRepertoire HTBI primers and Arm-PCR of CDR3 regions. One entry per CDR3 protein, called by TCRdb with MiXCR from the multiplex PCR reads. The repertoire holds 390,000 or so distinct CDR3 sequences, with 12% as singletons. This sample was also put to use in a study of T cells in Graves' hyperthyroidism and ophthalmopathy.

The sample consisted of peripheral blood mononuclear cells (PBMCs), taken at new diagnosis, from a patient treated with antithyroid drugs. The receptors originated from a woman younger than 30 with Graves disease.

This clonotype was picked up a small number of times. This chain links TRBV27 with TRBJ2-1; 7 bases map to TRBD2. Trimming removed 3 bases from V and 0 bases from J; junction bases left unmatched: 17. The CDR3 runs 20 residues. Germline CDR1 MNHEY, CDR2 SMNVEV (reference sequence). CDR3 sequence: CASSLGRGLSTGSSYNEQFF. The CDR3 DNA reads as TGTGCCAGCAGTTTGGGGAGGGGACTTTCAACCGGGAGCTCCTACAATGAGCAGTTCTTC.

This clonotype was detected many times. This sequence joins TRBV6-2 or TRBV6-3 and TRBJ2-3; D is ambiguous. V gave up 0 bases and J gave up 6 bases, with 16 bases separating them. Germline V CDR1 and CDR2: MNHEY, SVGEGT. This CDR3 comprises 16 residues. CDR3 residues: CASSYSTRPTPDTQYF. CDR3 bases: TGTGCCAGCAGTTACTCAACGCGGCCGACGCCCGATACGCAGTATTTT.

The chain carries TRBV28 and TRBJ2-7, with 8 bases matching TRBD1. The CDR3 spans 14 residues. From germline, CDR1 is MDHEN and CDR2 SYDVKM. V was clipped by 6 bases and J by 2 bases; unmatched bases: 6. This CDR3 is CASRRTGSTYEQYF. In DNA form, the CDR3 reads TGTGCCAGCAGACGGACAGGGAGCACCTACGAGCAGTACTTC.

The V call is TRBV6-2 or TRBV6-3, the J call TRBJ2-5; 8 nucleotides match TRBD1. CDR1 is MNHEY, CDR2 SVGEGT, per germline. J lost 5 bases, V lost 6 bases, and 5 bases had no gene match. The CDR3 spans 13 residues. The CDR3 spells CASRETGDETQYF. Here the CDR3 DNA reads TGTGCCAGCAGAGAGACAGGGGACGAGACCCAGTACTTC.

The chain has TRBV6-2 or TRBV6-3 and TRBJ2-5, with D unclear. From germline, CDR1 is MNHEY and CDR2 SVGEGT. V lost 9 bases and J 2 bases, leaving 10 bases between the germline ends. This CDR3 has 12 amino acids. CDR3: CASFWRQETQYF. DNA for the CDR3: TGTGCCAGTTTTTGGCGTCAAGAGACCCAGTACTTC.

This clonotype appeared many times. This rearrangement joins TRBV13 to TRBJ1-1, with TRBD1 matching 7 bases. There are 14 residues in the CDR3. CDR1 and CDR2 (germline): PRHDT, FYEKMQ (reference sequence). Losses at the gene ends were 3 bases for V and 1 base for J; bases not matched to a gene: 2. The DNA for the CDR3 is TGTGCCAGCAGCTTCAGGGGGTGGAACACTGAAGCTTTCTTT. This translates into CASSFRGWNTEAFF.

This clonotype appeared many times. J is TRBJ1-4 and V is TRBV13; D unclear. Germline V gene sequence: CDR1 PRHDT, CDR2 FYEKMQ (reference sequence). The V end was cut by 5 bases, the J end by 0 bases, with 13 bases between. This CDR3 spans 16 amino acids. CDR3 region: CASSPVGSPTNEKLFF. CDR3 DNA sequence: TGTGCCAGCAGCCCCGTCGGGAGCCCAACTAATGAAAAACTGTTTTTT.

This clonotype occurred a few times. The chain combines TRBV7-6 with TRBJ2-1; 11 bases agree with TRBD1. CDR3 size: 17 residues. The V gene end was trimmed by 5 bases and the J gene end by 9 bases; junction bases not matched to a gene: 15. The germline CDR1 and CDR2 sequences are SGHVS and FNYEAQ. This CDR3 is CASSPPAGQGGEGEQFF. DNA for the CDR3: TGTGCCAGCAGCCCCCCCGCGGGACAGGGGGGGGAGGGTGAGCAGTTCTTC.

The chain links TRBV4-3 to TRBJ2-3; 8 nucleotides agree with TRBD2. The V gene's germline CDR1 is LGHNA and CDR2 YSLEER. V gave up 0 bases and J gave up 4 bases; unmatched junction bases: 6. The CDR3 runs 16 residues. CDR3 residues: CASSQDTGGGADTQYF. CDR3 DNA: TGCGCCAGCAGCCAAGATACCGGGGGGGGGGCAGATACGCAGTATTTT.

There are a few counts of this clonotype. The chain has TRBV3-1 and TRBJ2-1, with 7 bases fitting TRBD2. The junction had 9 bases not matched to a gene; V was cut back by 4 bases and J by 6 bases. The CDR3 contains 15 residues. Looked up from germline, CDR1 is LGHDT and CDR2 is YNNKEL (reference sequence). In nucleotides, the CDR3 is TGTGCCAGCAGCCCCGGAATAGGGGAGGGCAATGAGCAGTTCTTC. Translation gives CASSPGIGEGNEQFF.

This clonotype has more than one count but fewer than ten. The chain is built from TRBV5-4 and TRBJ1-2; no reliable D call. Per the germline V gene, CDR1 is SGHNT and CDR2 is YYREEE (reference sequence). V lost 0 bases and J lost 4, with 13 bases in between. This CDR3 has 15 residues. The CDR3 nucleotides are TGTGCCAGCAGCTTGGCGGGGTCAGGCGTCTATGGCTACACCTTC. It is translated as CASSLAGSGVYGYTF.

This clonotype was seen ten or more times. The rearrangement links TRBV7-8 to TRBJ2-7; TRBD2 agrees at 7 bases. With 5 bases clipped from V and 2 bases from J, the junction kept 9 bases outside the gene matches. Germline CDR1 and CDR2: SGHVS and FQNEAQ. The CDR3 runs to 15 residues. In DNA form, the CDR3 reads TGTGCCAGCAGCCCTCGGGACTACCGAGCCTACGAGCAGTACTTC. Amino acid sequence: CASSPRDYRAYEQYF.

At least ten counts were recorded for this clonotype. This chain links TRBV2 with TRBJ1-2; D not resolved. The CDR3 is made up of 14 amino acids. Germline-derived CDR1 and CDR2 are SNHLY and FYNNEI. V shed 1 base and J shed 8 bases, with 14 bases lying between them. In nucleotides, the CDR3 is TGTGCCAGCAGTGAAGGTGGCGCCCTGGGGGGCTACACCTTC. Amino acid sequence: CASSEGGALGGYTF.

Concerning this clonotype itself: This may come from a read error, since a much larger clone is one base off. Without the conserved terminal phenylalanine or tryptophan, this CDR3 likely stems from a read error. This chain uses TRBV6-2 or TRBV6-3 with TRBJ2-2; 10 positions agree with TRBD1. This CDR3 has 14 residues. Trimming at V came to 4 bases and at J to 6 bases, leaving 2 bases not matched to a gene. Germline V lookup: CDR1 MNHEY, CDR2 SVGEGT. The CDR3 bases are TGTGCCAGCAGTTGGGGGACAGGGGCCGGGGAGCTGTTTTCT. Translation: CASSWGTGAGELFS.

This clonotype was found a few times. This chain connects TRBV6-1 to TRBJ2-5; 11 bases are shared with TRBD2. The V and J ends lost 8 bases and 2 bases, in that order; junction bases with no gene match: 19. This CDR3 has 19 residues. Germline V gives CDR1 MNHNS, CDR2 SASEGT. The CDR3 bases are TGTGCCAGCCATGTCAAGACTAGCGGGGATCGCCTCCCTCAAGAGACCCAGTACTTC. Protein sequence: CASHVKTSGDRLPQETQYF.

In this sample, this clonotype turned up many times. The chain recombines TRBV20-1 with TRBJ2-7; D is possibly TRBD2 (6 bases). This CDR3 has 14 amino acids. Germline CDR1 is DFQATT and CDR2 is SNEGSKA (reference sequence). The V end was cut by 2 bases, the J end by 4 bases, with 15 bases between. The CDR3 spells CSARWGFAGYEQYF. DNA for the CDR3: TGCAGTGCTAGATGGGGCTTCGCGGGATACGAGCAGTACTTC.

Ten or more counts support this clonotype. The CDR3 loop is CASSPSGTGPHEQYF. CDR3 DNA sequence: TGCGCCAGCAGCCCTTCCGGGACAGGGCCCCACGAGCAGTACTTC. The V gene is TRBV10-1, the J gene TRBJ2-7; 9 bases fit TRBD1. This CDR3 comprises 15 residues. The V segment lost 6 bases and the J segment 5 bases; nucleotides outside the gene matches: 11. Germline V gives CDR1 WNHNN, CDR2 SYGVQD (reference sequence).

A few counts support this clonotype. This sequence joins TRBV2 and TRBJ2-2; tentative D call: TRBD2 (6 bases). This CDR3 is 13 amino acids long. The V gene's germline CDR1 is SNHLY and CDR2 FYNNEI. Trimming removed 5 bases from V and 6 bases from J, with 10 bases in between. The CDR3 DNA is TGTGCCAGCAGTAGAACTAGCCCCGGGGAGCTGTTTTTT. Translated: CASSRTSPGELFF.